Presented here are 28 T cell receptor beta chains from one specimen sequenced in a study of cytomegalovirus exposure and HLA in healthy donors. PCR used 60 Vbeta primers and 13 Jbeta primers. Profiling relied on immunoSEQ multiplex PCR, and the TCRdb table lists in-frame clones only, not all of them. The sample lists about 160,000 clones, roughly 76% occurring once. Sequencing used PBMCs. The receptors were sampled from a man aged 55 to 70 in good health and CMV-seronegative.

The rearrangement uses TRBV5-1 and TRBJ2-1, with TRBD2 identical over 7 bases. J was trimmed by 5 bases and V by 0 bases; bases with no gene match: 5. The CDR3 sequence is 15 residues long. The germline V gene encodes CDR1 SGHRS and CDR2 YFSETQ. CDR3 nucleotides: TGCGCCAGCAGCTTGGGTGCGGGAGCCCACAATGAGCAGTTCTTC. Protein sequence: CASSLGAGAHNEQFF.

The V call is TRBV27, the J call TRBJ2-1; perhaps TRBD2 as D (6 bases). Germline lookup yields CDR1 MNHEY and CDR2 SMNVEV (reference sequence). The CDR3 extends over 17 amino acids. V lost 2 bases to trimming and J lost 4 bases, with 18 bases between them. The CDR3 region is CASSLSMGSGPYNEQFF. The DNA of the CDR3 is TGTGCCAGCAGTTTAAGTATGGGTAGCGGACCTTACAATGAGCAGTTCTTC.

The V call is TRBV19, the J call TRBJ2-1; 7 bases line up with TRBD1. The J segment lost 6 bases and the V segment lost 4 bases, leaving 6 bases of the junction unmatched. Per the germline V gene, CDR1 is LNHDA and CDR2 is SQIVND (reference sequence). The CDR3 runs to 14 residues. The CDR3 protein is CASSTATGSNEQFF. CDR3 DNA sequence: TGTGCCAGTAGTACCGCGACAGGGTCCAATGAGCAGTTCTTC.

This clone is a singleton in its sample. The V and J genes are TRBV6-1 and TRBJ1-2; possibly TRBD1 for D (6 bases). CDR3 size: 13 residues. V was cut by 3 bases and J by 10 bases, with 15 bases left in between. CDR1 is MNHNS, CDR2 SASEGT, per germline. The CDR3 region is CASSDWDTRFYTF. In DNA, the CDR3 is TGTGCCAGCAGTGACTGGGACACACGGTTCTACACCTTC.

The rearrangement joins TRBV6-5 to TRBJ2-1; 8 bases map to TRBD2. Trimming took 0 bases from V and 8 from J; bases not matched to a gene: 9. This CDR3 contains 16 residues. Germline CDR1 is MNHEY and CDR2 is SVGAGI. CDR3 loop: CASSYSGTRGGDEQFF. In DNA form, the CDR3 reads TGTGCCAGCAGTTACTCGGGGACTAGAGGGGGTGATGAGCAGTTCTTC.

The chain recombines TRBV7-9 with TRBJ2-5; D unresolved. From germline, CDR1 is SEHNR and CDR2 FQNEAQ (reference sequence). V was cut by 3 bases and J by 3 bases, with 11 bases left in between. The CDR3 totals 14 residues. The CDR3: CASSFSGTKETQYF. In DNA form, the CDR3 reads TGTGCCAGCAGCTTCTCTGGCACAAAAGAGACCCAGTACTTC.

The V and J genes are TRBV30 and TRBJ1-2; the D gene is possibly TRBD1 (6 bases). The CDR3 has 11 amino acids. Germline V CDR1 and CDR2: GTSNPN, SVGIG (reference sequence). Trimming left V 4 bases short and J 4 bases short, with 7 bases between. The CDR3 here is CAWKGVYGYTF. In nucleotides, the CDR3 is TGTGCCTGGAAGGGGGTCTATGGCTACACCTTC.

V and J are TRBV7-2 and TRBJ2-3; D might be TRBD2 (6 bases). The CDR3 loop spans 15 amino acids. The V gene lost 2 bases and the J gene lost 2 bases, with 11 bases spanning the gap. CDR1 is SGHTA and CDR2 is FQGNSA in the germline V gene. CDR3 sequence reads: CASSLNGGNTDTQYF. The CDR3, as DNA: TGTGCCAGCAGCTTAAATGGGGGGAACACAGATACGCAGTATTTT.

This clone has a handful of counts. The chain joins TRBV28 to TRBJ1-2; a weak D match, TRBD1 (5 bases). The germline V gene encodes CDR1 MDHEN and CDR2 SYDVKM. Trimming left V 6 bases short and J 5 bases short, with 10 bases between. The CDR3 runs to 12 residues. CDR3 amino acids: CASSTDRYGYTF. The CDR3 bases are TGTGCCAGCAGCACAGACAGATATGGCTACACCTTC.

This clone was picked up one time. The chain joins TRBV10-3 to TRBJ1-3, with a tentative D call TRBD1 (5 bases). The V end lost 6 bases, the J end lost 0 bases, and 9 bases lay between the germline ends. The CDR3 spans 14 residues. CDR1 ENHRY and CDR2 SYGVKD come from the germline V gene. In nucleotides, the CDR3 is TGTGCCATCAGGGCGGACAACTCTGGAAACACCATATATTTT. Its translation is CAIRADNSGNTIYF.

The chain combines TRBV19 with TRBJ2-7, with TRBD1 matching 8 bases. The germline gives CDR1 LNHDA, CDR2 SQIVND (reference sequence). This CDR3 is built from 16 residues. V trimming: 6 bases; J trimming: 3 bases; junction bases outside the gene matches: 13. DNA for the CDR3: TGTGCCAGTAGCCGGGACAGGCGGGTGAGTAGCTACGAGCAGTACTTC. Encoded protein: CASSRDRRVSSYEQYF.

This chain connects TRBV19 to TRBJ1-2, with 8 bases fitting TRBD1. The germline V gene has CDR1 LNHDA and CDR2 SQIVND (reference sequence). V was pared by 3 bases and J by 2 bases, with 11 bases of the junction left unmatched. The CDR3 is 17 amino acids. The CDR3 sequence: CASSIENRGGLNYGYTF. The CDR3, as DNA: TGTGCCAGTAGTATTGAAAACAGGGGGGGACTAAACTATGGCTACACCTTC.

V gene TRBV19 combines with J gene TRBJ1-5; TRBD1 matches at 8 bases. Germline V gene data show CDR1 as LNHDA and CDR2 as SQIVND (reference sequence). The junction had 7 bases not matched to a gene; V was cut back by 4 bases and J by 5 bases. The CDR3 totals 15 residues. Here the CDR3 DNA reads TGTGCCAGTAGTAAGGGGCAGGGGGCGTATCAGCCCCAGCATTTT. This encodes CASSKGQGAYQPQHF.

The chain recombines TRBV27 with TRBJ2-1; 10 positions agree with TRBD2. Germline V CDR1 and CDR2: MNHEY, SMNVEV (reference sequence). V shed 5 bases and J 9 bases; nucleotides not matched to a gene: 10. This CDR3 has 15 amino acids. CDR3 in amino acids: CASSVTSGVRREQFF. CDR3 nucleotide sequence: TGTGCCAGCAGTGTAACTAGCGGGGTTAGGCGTGAGCAGTTCTTC.

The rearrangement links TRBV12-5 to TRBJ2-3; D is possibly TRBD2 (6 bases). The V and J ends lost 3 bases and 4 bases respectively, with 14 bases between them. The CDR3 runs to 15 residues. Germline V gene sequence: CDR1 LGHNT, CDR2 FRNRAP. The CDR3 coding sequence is TGTGCTAGTGGTTTAGGGGTGGGGGGACCAGATACGCAGTATTTT. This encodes CASGLGVGGPDTQYF.

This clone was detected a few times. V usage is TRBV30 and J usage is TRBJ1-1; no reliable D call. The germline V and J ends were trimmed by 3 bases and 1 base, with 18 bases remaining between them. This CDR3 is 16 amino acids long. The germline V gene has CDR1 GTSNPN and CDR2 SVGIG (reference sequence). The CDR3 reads CAWRRENDYWNTEAFF. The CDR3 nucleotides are TGTGCCTGGAGACGGGAGAATGACTATTGGAACACTGAAGCTTTCTTT.

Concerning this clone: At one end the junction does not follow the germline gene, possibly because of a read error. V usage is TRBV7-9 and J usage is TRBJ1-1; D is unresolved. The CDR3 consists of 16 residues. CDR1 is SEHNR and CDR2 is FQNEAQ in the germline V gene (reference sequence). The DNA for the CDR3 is TGTTCCAGCAGCTTAGGAGTAGCGGCTTGGGACACTGAAGCTTTCTTT. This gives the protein CSSSLGVAAWDTEAFF. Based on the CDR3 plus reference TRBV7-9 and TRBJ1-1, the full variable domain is DTGVSQNPRHKITKRGQNVTFRCDPISEHNRLYWYRQTLGQGPEFLTYFQNEAQLEKSRLLSDRFSAERPKGSFSTLEIQRTEQGDSAMYLCSSSLGVAAWDTEAFFGQGTRLTVV.

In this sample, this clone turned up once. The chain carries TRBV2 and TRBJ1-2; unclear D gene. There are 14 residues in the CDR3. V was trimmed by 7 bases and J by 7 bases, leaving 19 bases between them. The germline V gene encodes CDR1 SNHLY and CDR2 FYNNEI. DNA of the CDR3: TGTGCCAGCAATAGCCGGTCCGGGGTTGGTGGCTACACCTTC. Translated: CASNSRSGVGGYTF.

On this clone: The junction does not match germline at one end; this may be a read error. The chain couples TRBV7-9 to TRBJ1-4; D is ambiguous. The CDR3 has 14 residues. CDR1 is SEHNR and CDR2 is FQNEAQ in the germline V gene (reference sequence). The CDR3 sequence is CSSRKSATNEKLFF. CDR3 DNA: TGTTCCAGCAGAAAGAGCGCAACTAATGAAAAACTGTTTTTT.

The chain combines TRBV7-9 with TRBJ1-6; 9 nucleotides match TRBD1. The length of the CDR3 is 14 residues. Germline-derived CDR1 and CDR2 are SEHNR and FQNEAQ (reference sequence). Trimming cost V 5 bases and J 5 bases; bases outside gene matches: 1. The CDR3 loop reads CASSRTGDNSPLHF. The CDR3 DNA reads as TGTGCCAGCAGCCGGACAGGGGATAATTCACCCCTCCACTTT.

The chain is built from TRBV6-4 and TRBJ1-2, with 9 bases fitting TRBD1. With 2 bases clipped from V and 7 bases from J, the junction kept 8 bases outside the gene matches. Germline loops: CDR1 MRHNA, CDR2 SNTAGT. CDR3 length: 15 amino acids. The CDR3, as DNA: TGTGCCAGCAGTGACGCGGGACAGGGTAGTGGTGGCTACACCTTC. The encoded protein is CASSDAGQGSGGYTF.

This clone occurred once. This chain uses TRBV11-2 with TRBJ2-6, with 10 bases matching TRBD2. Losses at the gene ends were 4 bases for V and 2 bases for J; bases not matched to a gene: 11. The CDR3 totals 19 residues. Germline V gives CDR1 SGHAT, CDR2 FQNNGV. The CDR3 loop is CASSSDSSGSFPGANVLTF. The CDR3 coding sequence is TGTGCCAGCAGCTCCGACTCTAGCGGGAGTTTCCCTGGGGCCAACGTCCTGACTTTC.

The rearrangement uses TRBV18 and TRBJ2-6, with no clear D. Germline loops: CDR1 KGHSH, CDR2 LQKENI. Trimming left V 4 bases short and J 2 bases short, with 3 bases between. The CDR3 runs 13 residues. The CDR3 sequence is CASSLTGANVLTF. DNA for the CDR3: TGTGCCAGCTCACTCACTGGGGCCAACGTCCTGACTTTC.

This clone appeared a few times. The CDR3 coding sequence is TGTGCCAGCAGCCAAGCTAGCGGGGGGGCCGACGAGCAGTACTTC. Its protein is CASSQASGGADEQYF. The chain recombines TRBV4-2 with TRBJ2-7; 12 bases fit TRBD2. Germline CDR1 is LGHNA and CDR2 is YNFKEQ. This CDR3 comprises 15 residues. After removal of 1 base from V and 5 bases from J, the junction contained 3 bases not matched to a gene.

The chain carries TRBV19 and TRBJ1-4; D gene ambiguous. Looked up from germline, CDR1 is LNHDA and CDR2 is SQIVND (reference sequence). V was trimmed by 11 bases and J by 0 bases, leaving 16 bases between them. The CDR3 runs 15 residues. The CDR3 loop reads CACNEHSTTNEKLFF. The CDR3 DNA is TGTGCCTGCAACGAACATTCCACAACTAATGAAAAACTGTTTTTT.

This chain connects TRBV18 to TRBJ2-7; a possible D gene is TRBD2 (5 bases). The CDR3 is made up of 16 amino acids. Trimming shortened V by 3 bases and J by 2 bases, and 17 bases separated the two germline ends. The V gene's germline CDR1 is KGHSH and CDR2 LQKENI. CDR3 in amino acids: CASSPRGASSPYEQYF. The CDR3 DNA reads TGTGCCAGCTCACCCCGGGGAGCGTCCAGCCCCTACGAGCAGTACTTC.

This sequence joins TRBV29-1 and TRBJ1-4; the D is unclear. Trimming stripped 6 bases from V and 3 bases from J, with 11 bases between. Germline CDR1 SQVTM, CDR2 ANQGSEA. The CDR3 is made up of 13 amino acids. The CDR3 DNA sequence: TGCAGCGTGCGTGACTCGGCTAATGAAAAACTGTTTTTT. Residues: CSVRDSANEKLFF.

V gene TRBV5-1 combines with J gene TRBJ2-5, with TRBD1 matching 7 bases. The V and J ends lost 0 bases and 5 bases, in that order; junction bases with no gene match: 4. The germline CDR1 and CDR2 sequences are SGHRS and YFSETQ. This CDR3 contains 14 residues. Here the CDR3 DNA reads TGCGCCAGCAGCTTGGAACAGGGGTGGGAGACCCAGTACTTC. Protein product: CASSLEQGWETQYF.